The 6 T cell receptor beta chains below all came from one sample that was sequenced in a study of T-cell reconstitution after alpha-beta-depleted transplantation in children. Preparation of the TCRbeta library involved a method that used unique molecular identifiers. TCRdb ran MiXCR on the PCR reads and lists one entry per CDR3 protein. The table has roughly 500,000 distinct CDR3 sequences, about 16% seen once; the top ten hold 2.5% to 4%. The sample consisted of PBMCs from the stem cell graft donor, taken from the stem cell graft. These receptors came from a human donor who donated a stem cell graft to a child with acute lymphoblastic leukemia.

This clonotype appeared many times. The chain couples TRBV5-1 to TRBJ2-3; 7 bases map to TRBD2. Trimming at V came to 2 bases and at J to 6 bases, leaving 12 bases not matched to a gene. This CDR3 contains 16 residues. CDR1 is SGHRS, CDR2 YFSETQ, per germline. The CDR3 here is CASSFLGLGQVDTQYF. The CDR3 DNA follows: TGCGCCAGCAGCTTCCTTGGACTAGGCCAGGTGGATACGCAGTATTTT. The full variable domain, its missing parts supplied by reference TRBV5-1 and TRBJ2-3, is KAGVTQTPRYLIKTRGQQVTLSCSPISGHRSVSWYQQTPGQGLQFLFEYFSETQRNKGNFPGRFSGRQFSNSRSEMNVSTLELGDSALYLCASSFLGLGQVDTQYFGPGTRLTVL.

This clonotype has at least ten counts. The gene calls are TRBV4-1 and TRBJ2-7, with 7 bases lining up with TRBD1. The CDR3 loop spans 13 amino acids. CDR1 is MGHRA and CDR2 is YSYEKL in the germline V gene. The V and J ends lost 3 bases and 4 bases, in that order; junction bases with no gene match: 3. The CDR3 is CASSHSRGYEQYF. In nucleotides, the CDR3 is TGCGCCAGCAGCCACAGCAGGGGGTACGAGCAGTACTTC.

This clonotype was counted a few times. The J gene is TRBJ1-1, the V gene TRBV18, with D tentatively TRBD1 (6 bases). The V end lost 1 base, the J end lost 5 bases, and 11 bases lay between the germline ends. CDR1 and CDR2 (germline): KGHSH, LQKENI. This CDR3 spans 14 amino acids. CDR3 nucleotides: TGTGCCAGCTCACCACGAGGCAGGGGAACTGAAGCTTTCTTT. Translation: CASSPRGRGTEAFF.

The chain combines TRBV6-1 with TRBJ2-4; 9 bases align to TRBD1. The CDR3 is 15 amino acids. The junction had 12 bases not matched to a gene; V was cut back by 6 bases and J by 9 bases. CDR1 and CDR2 from the germline V gene are MNHNS and SASEGT. DNA of the CDR3: TGTGCCAGCAGCACCCCGGGACAGGGCAACGGCATTCAGTACTTC. Residues: CASSTPGQGNGIQYF.

This clonotype has only a few counts. The chain has TRBV3-1 and TRBJ1-2; D is perhaps TRBD1 (5 bases). Trimming pared 0 bases from V and 4 bases from J, leaving 12 bases between. This CDR3 has 15 residues. The V gene's germline CDR1 is LGHDT and CDR2 YNNKEL (reference sequence). CDR3 amino acids: CASSQEVGGIYGYTF. The CDR3 DNA reads as TGTGCCAGCAGCCAAGAGGTCGGGGGTATCTATGGCTACACCTTC.

This clonotype was found a few times. This chain uses TRBV5-6 with TRBJ2-1; TRBD2 matches 9 bases. Germline-derived CDR1 and CDR2 are SGHDT and YYEEEE. The CDR3 runs to 19 residues. V was clipped by 0 bases and J by 1 base; unmatched bases: 11. CDR3 DNA sequence: TGTGCCAGCAGCTTGGTCGGCGGGAGGGTGGGGGAGTCCTACAATGAGCAGTTCTTC. Translating gives CASSLVGGRVGESYNEQFF. The variable domain in full, with the rest retrieved from reference TRBV5-6 and TRBJ2-1, is DAGVTQSPTHLIKTRGQQVTLRCSPKSGHDTVSWYQQALGQGPQFIFQYYEEEERQRGNFPDRFSGHQFPNYSSELNVNALLLGDSALYLCASSLVGGRVGESYNEQFFGPGTRLTVL.